Following are 31 T cell receptor beta chains from one sample sequenced in a study of OX40 agonist ivuxolimab in advanced cancers. Clones were sequenced by immunoSEQ multiplex PCR, and TCRdb holds only the in-frame ones, with some missing. The sample records about 61,000 clones, roughly 90% being singletons. Sequenced here: CD4+ or CD8+ T cells sorted from blood, sampled in a trial of the OX40 agonist ivuxolimab. These receptors all come from an adult with an advanced solid tumor such as melanoma, head and neck, liver or kidney cancer.

V usage is TRBV28 and J usage is TRBJ2-5; D possibly corresponds to TRBD2 (5 bases). The CDR3 is 16 residues long. CDR1 and CDR2 from the germline V gene are MDHEN and SYDVKM. Trimming pared 3 bases from V and 5 bases from J, leaving 19 bases between. The CDR3 DNA reads as TGTGCCAGCAGTTTTTCGTTCGGGGTGACCCGGGAGACCCAGTACTTC. Its translation: CASSFSFGVTRETQYF. Variable domain in full (rest from reference TRBV28 and TRBJ2-5): DVKVTQSSRYLVKRTGEKVFLECVQDMDHENMFWYRQDPGLGLRLIYFSYDVKMKEKGDIPEGYSVSREKKERFSLILESASTNQTSMYLCASSFSFGVTRETQYFGPGTRLLVL.

Only one count was recorded for this clone. V is TRBV6-5 and J is TRBJ1-3; D gene ambiguous. The CDR3 is 15 amino acids. The germline V gene has CDR1 MNHEY and CDR2 SVGAGI. The germline V and J ends were trimmed by 7 bases and 0 bases, with 13 bases remaining between them. CDR3 bases: TGTGCCAGCACCCCAGATGGTAACTCTGGAAACACCATATATTTT. Translated: CASTPDGNSGNTIYF.

This chain connects TRBV28 to TRBJ2-3, with 7 positions matching TRBD1. Trimming cost V 3 bases and J 1 base; bases outside gene matches: 7. CDR1 MDHEN and CDR2 SYDVKM come from the germline V gene. The CDR3 loop spans 16 amino acids. The CDR3 region has the DNA TGTGCCAGCAGTTTTCTTGGAGACAGGGGCACAGATACGCAGTATTTT. Its translation is CASSFLGDRGTDTQYF.

The chain has TRBV6-6 and TRBJ2-1; 8 positions agree with TRBD2. Germline CDR1 reads MNHNY; CDR2 reads SVGAGI (reference sequence). Trimming at V came to 7 bases and at J to 6 bases, leaving 11 bases not matched to a gene. This CDR3 has 15 residues. CDR3 in amino acids: CASTWVVAGSNEQFF. The CDR3 region has the DNA TGTGCCAGCACCTGGGTGGTAGCGGGGTCCAATGAGCAGTTCTTC.

V gene TRBV29-1 combines with J gene TRBJ2-1; 9 bases fit TRBD2. V lost 7 bases, J lost 10 bases, and 8 bases stayed unmatched. Germline V CDR1 and CDR2: SQVTM, ANQGSEA. The CDR3 is 12 residues long. The CDR3 coding sequence is TGCAGCGATGGACTAGCGCCGGGAGAGCAGTTCTTC. Translation: CSDGLAPGEQFF.

About this clone: An end of the junction differs from the germline gene, which may be a read error. The V call is TRBV7-7, the J call TRBJ2-2; possible D gene TRBD2, 6 bases. Germline CDR1 SSHAT, CDR2 FNYEAQ (reference sequence). The length of the CDR3 is 14 residues. The CDR3 loop reads CASSHGEDTGELFF. The CDR3 DNA reads as TGTGCTAGCAGCCACGGGGAGGACACCGGGGAGCTGTTTTTT.

The V call is TRBV6-5, the J call TRBJ2-1; TRBD2 might be the D (5 bases). Deletions cut 0 bases from V and 3 bases from J, with 6 bases between. Germline V gene lookup returns CDR1 MNHEY and CDR2 SVGAGI. This CDR3 contains 14 residues. The CDR3 DNA is TGTGCCAGCAGTTACTCGGGAGTCTACAATGAGCAGTTCTTC. Translation gives CASSYSGVYNEQFF.

The J gene is TRBJ2-7, the V gene TRBV9, with D perhaps matching TRBD2 (5 bases). Trimming left V 1 base short and J 2 bases short, with 13 bases between. In germline, CDR1 is SGDLS, CDR2 YYNGEE. The CDR3 contains 15 residues. The CDR3 sequence is CASSVTPSGTYEQYF. CDR3 sequence (DNA): TGTGCCAGCAGCGTAACCCCAAGCGGAACCTACGAGCAGTACTTC.

The gene calls are TRBV7-9 and TRBJ1-1, with TRBD1 as a possible D gene (5 bases). Germline V gene sequence: CDR1 SEHNR, CDR2 FQNEAQ (reference sequence). V lost 5 bases and J 3 bases, leaving 13 bases between the germline ends. This CDR3 is built from 14 residues. The CDR3 DNA sequence: TGTGCCAGCAGCCCCGGGACTGTTGACACTGAAGCTTTCTTT. Translating it yields CASSPGTVDTEAFF.

The chain has TRBV4-3 and TRBJ2-1, with D unclear. The length of the CDR3 is 14 residues. CDR1 and CDR2 (germline): LGHNA, YSLEER. Trimming took off 0 bases at V and 10 bases at J, with 13 bases between the two ends. CDR3 in amino acids: CASSQDLAGVEQFF. The CDR3 region has the DNA TGCGCCAGCAGCCAAGATCTCGCTGGGGTGGAGCAGTTCTTC.

V gene TRBV2 combines with J gene TRBJ1-3; 8 bases are a match to TRBD1. Looked up from germline, CDR1 is SNHLY and CDR2 is FYNNEI. The CDR3 runs to 14 residues. V was clipped by 8 bases and J by 4 bases; unmatched bases: 7. The CDR3 is CASHPGGHGNTIYF. The CDR3 DNA follows: TGTGCCAGCCACCCAGGGGGCCACGGAAACACCATATATTTT.

This clone was counted a single time. J is TRBJ1-4 and V is TRBV6-6; D is undetermined. V lost 1 base to trimming and J lost 12 bases, with 12 bases between them. Looked up from germline, CDR1 is MNHNY and CDR2 is SVGAGI (reference sequence). The CDR3 consists of 13 residues. The CDR3 DNA reads as TGTGCCAGCAGTTACTACGAGAGTTACCAACTGTTTTTT. Translating gives CASSYYESYQLFF.

This clone was seen just once. The CDR3 reads CASSSRRGGEDTQYF. CDR3 in DNA: TGTGCCAGCAGTTCGCGACGGGGGGGAGAGGATACGCAGTATTTT. This rearrangement joins TRBV6-6 to TRBJ2-3, with 8 positions matching TRBD2. V was pared by 4 bases and J by 6 bases, with 9 bases of the junction left unmatched. Germline V CDR1 and CDR2: MNHNY, SVGAGI (reference sequence). This CDR3 is built from 15 residues.

This clone was seen just once. This rearrangement joins TRBV10-3 to TRBJ1-5; no reliable D call. In germline, CDR1 is ENHRY, CDR2 SYGVKD. This CDR3 contains 15 residues. The V end lost 0 bases, the J end lost 7 bases, and 13 bases lay between the germline ends. The CDR3: CAISESMERKQPQHF. The CDR3 region has the DNA TGTGCCATCAGTGAGTCGATGGAGCGGAAGCAGCCCCAGCATTTT.

The chain couples TRBV6-5 to TRBJ2-2, with TRBD2 as a possible D gene (6 bases). V lost 0 bases, J lost 6 bases, and 14 bases lay in between. Looked up from germline, CDR1 is MNHEY and CDR2 is SVGAGI. The CDR3 has 16 residues. Written as DNA, the CDR3 is TGTGCCAGCAGTTACTCGGGGGGTGAGGTGGCCGGGGAGCTGTTTTTT. This sequence encodes CASSYSGGEVAGELFF.

V and J are TRBV6-5 and TRBJ1-2; D is uncertain. The V end lost 0 bases, the J end lost 11 bases, and 10 bases lay between the germline ends. Germline assignment: CDR1 MNHEY and CDR2 SVGAGI. The CDR3 length is 12 residues. The CDR3 DNA reads as TGTGCCAGCAGTTACTCCGGCTTAGGGTACACCTTC. It specifies CASSYSGLGYTF.

V gene TRBV15 combines with J gene TRBJ1-5; D is unclear. The CDR3 sequence is 15 residues long. Trimming cost V 1 base and J 9 bases, with 16 bases left between them. Germline assignment: CDR1 LNHNV and CDR2 YYDKDF (reference sequence). CDR3 loop: CATSRVLEGFAPQHF. CDR3 nucleotide sequence: TGTGCCACCAGCAGAGTACTAGAGGGTTTCGCGCCCCAGCATTTT.

This CDR3 is CATSKPDSYNYGYTF. CDR3 nucleotide sequence: TGTGCCACCAGCAAGCCGGACAGTTATAACTATGGCTACACCTTC. The genes are TRBV15 and TRBJ1-2; a possible D gene is TRBD1 (6 bases). Trimming shortened V by 4 bases and J by 1 base, and 13 bases separated the two germline ends. The CDR3 consists of 15 residues. The germline V gene has CDR1 LNHNV and CDR2 YYDKDF (reference sequence).

The V call is TRBV6-5, the J call TRBJ1-6, with no clear D. CDR1 is MNHEY, CDR2 SVGAGI, per germline. This CDR3 has 12 amino acids. Trimming took 5 bases from V and 7 from J, leaving 6 bases between them. CDR3: CASSLMNSPLHF. Here the CDR3 DNA reads TGTGCCAGCAGTCTTATGAATTCACCCCTCCACTTT.

This clone was observed once. This chain connects TRBV6-5 to TRBJ1-4; perhaps TRBD1 as D (6 bases). Between the trimmed V and J ends, which lost 2 bases and 12 bases, there was a span of 13 bases. CDR3 size: 13 residues. In germline, CDR1 is MNHEY, CDR2 SVGAGI. The chain's CDR3 is CASSYVAGVELFF. CDR3 coding DNA: TGTGCCAGCAGTTACGTGGCAGGGGTGGAACTGTTTTTT.

The V gene is TRBV6-5, the J gene TRBJ2-5; 7 bases are shared with TRBD2. Germline loops: CDR1 MNHEY, CDR2 SVGAGI. J gave up 5 bases and V 0 bases, and 9 bases lay outside the gene matches. CDR3 length: 16 amino acids. The CDR3 region is CASSYSIGGEGETQYF. Here the CDR3 DNA reads TGTGCCAGCAGTTACTCGATTGGCGGGGAGGGTGAGACCCAGTACTTC.

The chain is built from TRBV6-6 and TRBJ2-1; D is possibly TRBD2 (6 bases). The V and J ends lost 10 bases and 0 bases respectively, with 13 bases between them. The CDR3 length is 14 residues. Germline V lookup: CDR1 MNHNY, CDR2 SVGAGI (reference sequence). The CDR3 nucleotides are TGTGCCATCCAAGCCGGGGGCTCCTACAATGAGCAGTTCTTC. It translates to CAIQAGGSYNEQFF.

This rearrangement joins TRBV10-3 to TRBJ2-3, with 10 bases identical to TRBD2. The junction had 5 bases not matched to a gene; V was cut back by 5 bases and J by 3 bases. In germline, CDR1 is ENHRY, CDR2 SYGVKD. The CDR3 totals 15 residues. The CDR3 nucleotides are TGTGCCATCAGTCCGGGACTAGCGATAACAGATACGCAGTATTTT. This codes for CAISPGLAITDTQYF.

V and J are TRBV13 and TRBJ1-3, with D tentatively TRBD1 (5 bases). Germline V lookup: CDR1 PRHDT, CDR2 FYEKMQ (reference sequence). The CDR3 extends over 15 amino acids. V was clipped by 3 bases and J by 4 bases, with 13 bases between them. This CDR3 reads CASSLGREYGNTIYF. The CDR3 bases are TGTGCCAGCAGCTTGGGCAGGGAGTACGGAAACACCATATATTTT.

The V and J genes are TRBV6-5 and TRBJ1-5; D gene unclear. The CDR3 length is 14 residues. Trimming left V 4 bases short and J 3 bases short, with 10 bases between. CDR1 MNHEY and CDR2 SVGAGI come from the germline V gene. The CDR3 nucleotides are TGTGCCAGCAGTTCCTCAAGGCACAATCAGCCCCAGCATTTT. This gives the protein CASSSSRHNQPQHF.

This clone occurred once. The rearrangement links TRBV6-1 to TRBJ1-5; 9 nucleotides align to TRBD1. Germline V gene sequence: CDR1 MNHNS, CDR2 SASEGT. CDR3 length: 18 residues. The J segment lost 1 base and the V segment lost 0 bases, leaving 7 bases of the junction unmatched. The CDR3 nucleotides read TGTGCCAGCAGTGAAGCGATAACAGGGGGCGAAAGCAATCAGCCCCAGCATTTT. Translated, it gives CASSEAITGGESNQPQHF.

This chain connects TRBV28 to TRBJ2-7, with 8 bases identical to TRBD2. Germline V gives CDR1 MDHEN, CDR2 SYDVKM. V gave up 2 bases and J gave up 3 bases; unmatched junction bases: 6. This CDR3 is built from 15 residues. For the CDR3, the DNA is TGTGCCAGCAGTTTAACCGGGAGGGCCGGCTACGAGCAGTACGTC. It codes for CASSLTGRAGYEQYV.

The V gene is TRBV15, the J gene TRBJ1-2; possible D gene TRBD1, 5 bases. The germline V gene encodes CDR1 LNHNV and CDR2 YYDKDF (reference sequence). The CDR3 covers 16 residues. V lost 1 base to trimming and J lost 6 bases, with 18 bases between them. The CDR3 bases are TGTGCCACCAGCAGAGGGGGAGGGACCCTCACGGATGGCTACACCTTC. It yields the protein CATSRGGGTLTDGYTF.

This clone is termed medium-sized (0.01 to 0.1%). This chain links TRBV6-5 with TRBJ2-7; D gene uncertain. V gave up 6 bases and J gave up 2 bases, with 5 bases separating them. CDR3 size: 11 residues. Germline CDR1 is MNHEY and CDR2 is SVGAGI. In DNA form, the CDR3 reads TGTGCCAGCAGAACAGCCTACGAGCAGTACTTC. Amino acids: CASRTAYEQYF.

This clone was observed a few times. The genes are TRBV6-5 and TRBJ1-2, with 7 nucleotides matching TRBD1. The CDR3 has 13 amino acids. Germline V CDR1 and CDR2: MNHEY, SVGAGI. V shed 6 bases and J 4 bases; nucleotides not matched to a gene: 5. The CDR3 coding sequence is TGTGCCAGCAGCCTGGACAGGATCTATGGCTACACCTTC. Translation gives CASSLDRIYGYTF.

This chain connects TRBV9 to TRBJ2-2, with TRBD1 as a possible D gene (5 bases). The CDR3 covers 17 residues. The V gene lost 4 bases and the J gene lost 2 bases, with 18 bases spanning the gap. In germline, CDR1 is SGDLS, CDR2 YYNGEE. The CDR3 coding sequence is TGTGCCAGCAGCCTAAATATACAGGAATTAAACACCGGGGAGCTGTTTTTT. Translation: CASSLNIQELNTGELFF.